One sample yielded the 23 T cell receptor beta chains listed below, sequenced in a study of technical replicates of blood from a handful of donors (dated by TCRdb to about 2017). The library came from the immunoSEQ multiplex PCR assay. TCRdb carries this immuneACCESS record with in-frame sequences only. Its versions omit some clonotypes, under half of them owing to an unresolved V gene in the studies checked, with the rest unexplained. This sample comprises 75,000 to 100,000 clones, about 95% of them detected only once. The ten top clones hold 0.33% of the sample. The specimen sequenced was T cells isolated from PBMCs. All receptors derive from a human donor in good health.

This chain uses TRBV30 with TRBJ2-5; no clear D. The V gene's germline CDR1 is GTSNPN and CDR2 SVGIG (reference sequence). Deletions cut 6 bases from V and 5 bases from J, with 16 bases between. The CDR3 consists of 13 residues. In DNA, the CDR3 is TGTGCCTGCTTGACTCCTTCGGTGGAGACCCAGTACTTC. Its translation: CACLTPSVETQYF.

The chain is built from TRBV19 and TRBJ1-2, with D perhaps matching TRBD1 (5 bases). Germline lookup yields CDR1 LNHDA and CDR2 SQIVND (reference sequence). The CDR3 consists of 12 residues. V lost 6 bases and J lost 0, with 5 bases in between. The CDR3 is CASRTANYGYTF. CDR3 in DNA: TGTGCCAGTAGGACAGCTAACTATGGCTACACCTTC.

The chain combines TRBV7-2 with TRBJ1-1; possible D gene TRBD1, 6 bases. The V end lost 1 base, the J end lost 11 bases, and 11 bases lay between the germline ends. The CDR3 consists of 12 residues. In germline, CDR1 is SGHTA, CDR2 FQGNSA. As DNA, the CDR3 is TGTGCCAGCAGCTTAGAAGGACAGAGGGCTTTCTTT. It yields the protein CASSLEGQRAFF.

The chain is built from TRBV5-1 and TRBJ2-5; 7 bases fit TRBD2. Germline-derived CDR1 and CDR2 are SGHRS and YFSETQ. Germline trimming cut 4 bases from V and 5 bases from J; bases unmatched to any gene: 8. The CDR3 has 14 residues. CDR3 in DNA: TGCGCCAGCAGCCTAAACACGGGAGGTGAGACCCAGTACTTC. This gives the protein CASSLNTGGETQYF.

This chain connects TRBV28 to TRBJ2-5, with a tentative D call TRBD2 (5 bases). The CDR3 spans 15 residues. Germline V gives CDR1 MDHEN, CDR2 SYDVKM. V lost 3 bases and J lost 4, with 15 bases in between. This chain's CDR3 is CASSFTEGFLETQYF. The CDR3 DNA reads TGTGCCAGCAGTTTTACCGAGGGTTTTTTAGAGACCCAGTACTTC.

This chain joins TRBV28 and TRBJ2-7; D not certain. Trimming removed 7 bases from V and 2 bases from J, with 21 bases in between. The CDR3 covers 16 residues. From germline, CDR1 is MDHEN and CDR2 SYDVKM. This CDR3 is CASTLSMTGPPYEQYF. The DNA for the CDR3 is TGTGCCAGCACCCTCTCTATGACGGGTCCTCCCTACGAGCAGTACTTC.

Notes on this clone: Other DNA variants within this sample encode the same CDR3. This chain joins TRBV9 and TRBJ2-7; 7 nucleotides match TRBD2. V lost 0 bases and J lost 0; bases outside the gene matches: 3. This CDR3 has 15 amino acids. Looked up from germline, CDR1 is SGDLS and CDR2 is YYNGEE. CDR3 protein: CASSVEGGSSYEQYF. As DNA, the CDR3 is TGTGCCAGCAGCGTAGAGGGCGGGAGCTCCTACGAGCAGTACTTC.

This clone appeared a single time. The chain joins TRBV27 to TRBJ2-7, with D perhaps matching TRBD1 (6 bases). Germline V gene lookup returns CDR1 MNHEY and CDR2 SMNVEV (reference sequence). This CDR3 region has 13 residues. V shed 3 bases and J shed 5 bases, with 11 bases lying between them. CDR3 DNA: TGTGCCAGCAGTTTTCAGGGGCCAGACGAGCAGTACTTC. This translates into CASSFQGPDEQYF.

This clone appeared a single time. J is TRBJ2-7 and V is TRBV28; D gene unclear. CDR3 size: 14 residues. Trimming pared 3 bases from V and 4 bases from J, leaving 13 bases between. In germline, CDR1 is MDHEN, CDR2 SYDVKM. The CDR3 DNA follows: TGTGCCAGCAGTTTGGCAGATAAGAATTACGAGCAGTACTTC. It is translated as CASSLADKNYEQYF.

CDR3 in DNA: TGTGCCAGTAGTATAGTTGGGACAGTGAACACTGAAGCTTTCTTT. Encoded protein: CASSIVGTVNTEAFF. V usage is TRBV19 and J usage is TRBJ1-1; 7 positions agree with TRBD1. Germline CDR1 is LNHDA and CDR2 is SQIVND (reference sequence). CDR3 size: 15 residues. With 1 base clipped from V and 0 bases from J, the junction kept 2 bases outside the gene matches.

The chain is built from TRBV7-2 and TRBJ2-7, with 8 positions matching TRBD1. The CDR3 length is 14 residues. V shed 6 bases and J 5 bases; nucleotides not matched to a gene: 9. From germline, CDR1 is SGHTA and CDR2 FQGNSA. CDR3 nucleotide sequence: TGTGCCAGCAGTTCCAGACAGGGGAACGACGAGCAGTACTTC. Translating gives CASSSRQGNDEQYF.

The chain links TRBV5-4 to TRBJ1-4; 9 nucleotides align to TRBD1. The CDR3 runs 16 residues. The germline V gene has CDR1 SGHNT and CDR2 YYREEE (reference sequence). V lost 2 bases to trimming and J lost 6 bases; unmatched junction nucleotides: 8. CDR3 nucleotide sequence: TGTGCCAGCAGCTTCGGTACAGGGGGCTGGGATGAAAAACTGTTTTTT. This gives the protein CASSFGTGGWDEKLFF.

The genes are TRBV27 and TRBJ2-7; 7 nucleotides agree with TRBD1. J lost 4 bases, V lost 5 bases, and 8 bases had no gene match. The germline V gene has CDR1 MNHEY and CDR2 SMNVEV (reference sequence). The CDR3 sequence is 14 residues long. The chain's CDR3 is CASSQTGKGYEQYF. The CDR3 nucleotides are TGTGCCAGCAGTCAGACAGGGAAAGGGTACGAGCAGTACTTC.

The chain uses TRBV6-6 and TRBJ1-3, with D maybe TRBD1 (5 bases). V lost 2 bases, J lost 4 bases, and 12 bases lay in between. The CDR3 totals 15 residues. Germline CDR1 and CDR2: MNHNY and SVGAGI (reference sequence). For the CDR3, the DNA is TGTGCCAGCAGTTACCCGAAGGGGAACGGAAACACCATATATTTT. It encodes CASSYPKGNGNTIYF.

The gene calls are TRBV4-3 and TRBJ1-2, with D possibly being TRBD1 (6 bases). V shed 0 bases and J shed 5 bases, with 16 bases lying between them. The CDR3 length is 16 residues. The germline V gene has CDR1 LGHNA and CDR2 YSLEER. The CDR3 DNA reads as TGCGCCAGCAGCCAAGACGGGGGGGCAGACCCATATGGCTACACCTTC. Translating gives CASSQDGGADPYGYTF.

The rearrangement links TRBV7-8 to TRBJ2-1; the match to TRBD2 covers 14 bases. The CDR3 covers 18 residues. V lost 1 base to trimming and J lost 0 bases; unmatched junction nucleotides: 2. CDR1 and CDR2 (germline): SGHVS, FQNEAQ. CDR3 region: CASSLGLAGGTSYNEQFF. The DNA for the CDR3 is TGTGCCAGCAGCTTAGGACTAGCGGGAGGGACCTCCTACAATGAGCAGTTCTTC.

The chain combines TRBV7-9 with TRBJ2-7; D possibly corresponds to TRBD2 (5 bases). The CDR3 sequence is 12 residues long. Looked up from germline, CDR1 is SEHNR and CDR2 is FQNEAQ (reference sequence). Trimming took off 8 bases at V and 5 bases at J, with 13 bases between the two ends. In DNA form, the CDR3 reads TGTGCCAGCTTGGCTGCCGGGAACGAGCAGTACTTC. It codes for CASLAAGNEQYF. The full variable domain, its missing parts supplied by reference TRBV7-9 and TRBJ2-7, is DTGVSQNPRHKITKRGQNVTFRCDPISEHNRLYWYRQTLGQGPEFLTYFQNEAQLEKSRLLSDRFSAERPKGSFSTLEIQRTEQGDSAMYLCASLAAGNEQYFGPGTRLTVT.

This chain links TRBV9 with TRBJ1-1; perhaps TRBD1 as D (6 bases). Per germline, CDR1 SGDLS and CDR2 YYNGEE. V dropped 0 bases and J dropped 1 base, with 10 bases sitting between them. CDR3 length: 15 residues. CDR3 DNA: TGTGCCAGCAGCGTAGAAGACAGGAAGAACACTGAAGCTTTCTTT. This translates into CASSVEDRKNTEAFF.

This chain connects TRBV11-2 to TRBJ2-7; D uncertain. This CDR3 region has 13 residues. Germline CDR1 and CDR2: SGHAT and FQNNGV. The ends were cut back, 3 bases at V and 5 bases at J, with 11 bases in the middle. In DNA form, the CDR3 reads TGTGCCAGCAGCTTTTTCTCTGTCCACGAGCAGTACTTC. This gives the protein CASSFFSVHEQYF.

The genes are TRBV5-6 and TRBJ1-4; tentatively, D is TRBD1 (5 bases). V was trimmed by 4 bases and J by 3 bases, leaving 19 bases between them. The CDR3 has 17 residues. Germline lookup yields CDR1 SGHDT and CDR2 YYEEEE. The CDR3 DNA reads as TGTGCCAGCAGCGCCGCCCTGCAGGGCAGGGCTAATGAAAAACTGTTTTTT. Residues: CASSAALQGRANEKLFF.

V gene TRBV15 combines with J gene TRBJ2-2; D is unresolved. Germline CDR1 and CDR2: LNHNV and YYDKDF (reference sequence). This CDR3 spans 14 amino acids. Trimming removed 2 bases at V and 1 base at J, with 5 bases between. CDR3 in amino acids: CATSRTENTGELFF. The CDR3 coding sequence is TGTGCCACCAGCAGAACTGAGAACACCGGGGAGCTGTTTTTT.

This clone has a single count. This chain connects TRBV6-5 to TRBJ1-1; unclear D gene. The CDR3 consists of 13 residues. Trimming stripped 1 base from V and 5 bases from J, with 8 bases between. Per germline, CDR1 MNHEY and CDR2 SVGAGI. The chain's CDR3 is CASSYFLGTEAFF. CDR3 coding DNA: TGTGCCAGCAGTTACTTTCTAGGAACTGAAGCTTTCTTT.

This sequence joins TRBV7-3 and TRBJ2-7; weak D call: TRBD1 (6 bases). Between the trimmed V and J ends, which lost 5 bases and 0 bases, there was a span of 11 bases. The CDR3 consists of 14 residues. The germline gives CDR1 SGHTA, CDR2 FQGTGA. The CDR3 is CASSRDRSSYEQYF. The CDR3 region has the DNA TGTGCCAGCAGCCGAGACAGGAGCTCCTACGAGCAGTACTTC. The entire variable domain, with the rest obtained from reference TRBV7-3 and TRBJ2-7, is as follows: GAGVSQTPSNKVTEKGKYVELRCDPISGHTALYWYRQSLGQGPEFLIYFQGTGAADDSGLPNDRFFAVRPEGSVSTLKIQRTERGDSAVYLCASSRDRSSYEQYFGPGTRLTVT.